The text below deals with one T cell receptor (beta chain). The sample comes from a study of response to subunit inactivated influenza vaccine. TCRdb reprocessed the RT-PCR reads with MiXCR, giving one entry per CDR3 protein. The sample holds more than 700,000 distinct CDR3 sequences, 21% seen once. CDR1 and CDR2 from the germline V gene are SNHLY and FYNNEI. Unmatched junction bases numbered 4, after V lost 4 bases and J lost 0 bases. The CDR3 is 15 amino acids. The clonotype originates from a man aged 50-59 years who received an inactivated influenza vaccine. The chain has TRBV2 and TRBJ2-3, with 7 bases that match TRBD1. The sample consisted of PBMCs from blood, taken 5 days after vaccination. CDR3 nucleotides: TGTGCCAGCAGTGTTCGGGACAGCAGCACAGATACGCAGTATTTT. This sequence encodes CASSVRDSSTDTQYF. Based on the CDR3 plus reference TRBV2 and TRBJ2-3, the full variable domain is EPEVTQTPSHQVTQMGQEVILRCVPISNHLYFYWYRQILGQKVEFLVSFYNNEISEKSEIFDDQFSVERPDGSNFTLKIRSTKLEDSAMYFCASSVRDSSTDTQYFGPGTRLTVL.